The rows below give T cell receptor beta chains drawn from one sample of a study of CD8 T cells in ankylosing spondylitis. TCRdb processed the 5' RACE reads anew with MiXCR; each CDR3 protein has one entry. The sample lists about 300,000 distinct CDR3 sequences, approximately 10% seen once, with roughly 9.5% in the top ten. The material sequenced was blood, either unsorted or a sorted T cell fraction (not recorded which). These receptors were taken from a female donor with ankylosing spondylitis or in good health (not recorded which). The conserved cysteine and the conserved F or W are not part of the CDR3 here. The D gene is left open where the match is weak. Part of the rows lack a size; the others show once, few, many or a class for expanded clones.

d_call: NA; v_call: TRBV6-2/TRBV6-3; j_call: TRBJ2-3; clone_size: NA; cdr3_aa: ASSYSKGRTDTQY
d_call: TRBD1; v_call: TRBV6-2/TRBV6-3; j_call: TRBJ1-2; clone_size: many; cdr3_aa: ASSYVLGQGFVNDGYT
d_call: TRBD2; v_call: TRBV3-1; j_call: TRBJ2-2; clone_size: few; cdr3_aa: ASSLSRLAGETGELF
d_call: NA; v_call: TRBV12-3/TRBV12-4; j_call: TRBJ2-2; clone_size: many; cdr3_aa: ASSLTTNTGELF
d_call: NA; v_call: TRBV5-6; j_call: TRBJ1-1; clone_size: many; cdr3_aa: ASSYPLAGTEAF
d_call: TRBD2; v_call: TRBV7-2; j_call: TRBJ2-7; clone_size: NA; cdr3_aa: ASSLGRGGVNEQY
d_call: NA; v_call: TRBV2; j_call: TRBJ2-2; clone_size: NA; cdr3_aa: AFGTTNTGELF
d_call: NA; v_call: TRBV7-2; j_call: TRBJ2-5; clone_size: NA; cdr3_aa: ASSLAGGGVQETQY
d_call: TRBD1; v_call: TRBV20-1; j_call: TRBJ1-3; clone_size: NA; cdr3_aa: SAHRVDRLGNTIY
d_call: NA; v_call: TRBV20-1; j_call: TRBJ2-5; clone_size: many; cdr3_aa: SASAGQLFQETQY
d_call: TRBD2; v_call: TRBV7-2; j_call: TRBJ2-1; clone_size: few; cdr3_aa: ASSSGLAGASEQF
d_call: TRBD2; v_call: TRBV2; j_call: TRBJ2-1; clone_size: NA; cdr3_aa: ASCLIGLAGGPSYNEQF
d_call: NA; v_call: TRBV20-1; j_call: TRBJ2-3; clone_size: many; cdr3_aa: SASLGFTDTQY
d_call: TRBD1; v_call: TRBV20-1; j_call: TRBJ1-5; clone_size: many; cdr3_aa: SARVTGGMEQPQH
d_call: NA; v_call: TRBV5-1; j_call: TRBJ1-2; clone_size: once; cdr3_aa: ASSPVWGENYGDT
d_call: TRBD2; v_call: TRBV7-9; j_call: TRBJ2-4; clone_size: many; cdr3_aa: ASSPAGVNIQY
d_call: NA; v_call: TRBV5-1; j_call: TRBJ2-6; clone_size: NA; cdr3_aa: ASSFGDIFDRPVLGANVLT
d_call: TRBD1; v_call: TRBV10-3; j_call: TRBJ1-2; clone_size: NA; cdr3_aa: AISDRDRGLYT
d_call: NA; v_call: TRBV20-1; j_call: TRBJ1-6; clone_size: many; cdr3_aa: SARDSGDSPLH
d_call: TRBD1; v_call: TRBV6-1; j_call: TRBJ1-6; clone_size: many; cdr3_aa: ASSPRQGWPPLH
d_call: NA; v_call: TRBV20-1; j_call: TRBJ1-2; clone_size: many; cdr3_aa: SAPTRPPSDGYT
d_call: TRBD1; v_call: TRBV5-1; j_call: TRBJ2-7; clone_size: many; cdr3_aa: ASSGNTGGEQY
d_call: NA; v_call: TRBV5-1; j_call: TRBJ1-2; clone_size: few; cdr3_aa: ASSLEPSGNYGYT
d_call: TRBD2; v_call: TRBV9; j_call: TRBJ2-3; clone_size: many; cdr3_aa: ASSTPGLASSTDTQY
d_call: TRBD2; v_call: TRBV7-2; j_call: TRBJ2-2; clone_size: NA; cdr3_aa: ASSLGWGGTGELF
d_call: NA; v_call: TRBV12-3/TRBV12-4; j_call: TRBJ2-7; clone_size: many; cdr3_aa: ASSFWIGRGYEQY
d_call: NA; v_call: TRBV20-1; j_call: TRBJ2-1; clone_size: many; cdr3_aa: SARDSRGFPSNEQF